Shown below are 4 T cell receptor beta chains from a single sample sequenced in a study of beta chain features in type 1 diabetes listed by TCRdb under 2018. Preparation of the library involved the immunoSEQ multiplex PCR assay. The High Capacity cDNA Reverse Transcription Kit was used to reverse transcribe all of the isolated RNA, meaning that expressed TCRB transcripts were what got sequenced. This is the immuneACCESS table as TCRdb keeps it, with only in-frame sequences that have V and J called. A part of the clones is gone; compared with another copy, unresolved V genes explain less than half, and the rest is unexplained. The sample includes around 330,000 clones, with 11% observed a single time. The ten top clones hold under 0.02% of the sample. Sequencing was performed on naive CD4+ T cells from blood. This sample's cell subset or site label indicates: true naive CD4+ T cells. The receptors derive from a woman aged 25-40 years in good health.

The chain has TRBV25-1 and TRBJ2-7; TRBD2 agrees at 9 bases. The ends lost 9 bases at V and 5 bases at J; junction bases unmatched: 11. The length of the CDR3 is 14 residues. Germline V gene sequence: CDR1 MGHDK, CDR2 SYGVNS. This CDR3 is CASSARTSANEQYF. CDR3 DNA: TGTGCCAGTTCAGCCCGGACTAGCGCTAACGAGCAGTACTTC.

Only a few counts were recorded for this clone. The chain joins TRBV5-1 to TRBJ2-1; the match to TRBD2 covers 9 bases. The CDR3 contains 15 residues. The V gene's germline CDR1 is SGHRS and CDR2 YFSETQ. J gave up 2 bases and V 4 bases, and 4 bases lay outside the gene matches. CDR3 protein: CASSALAGTYNEQFF. CDR3 coding DNA: TGCGCCAGCAGCGCCCTAGCGGGAACCTACAATGAGCAGTTCTTC.

This clone showed up just a few times. V gene TRBV7-2 combines with J gene TRBJ2-2; 8 bases align to TRBD1. The CDR3 has 16 residues. Germline lookup yields CDR1 SGHTA and CDR2 FQGNSA. Trimming took 5 bases from V and 1 from J; bases not matched to a gene: 6. The CDR3 sequence: CASSPDRAGNTGELFF. The CDR3 DNA is TGTGCCAGCAGCCCGGACAGGGCTGGGAACACCGGGGAGCTGTTTTTT. Supplemented by reference TRBV7-2 and TRBJ2-2, the full variable domain reads GAGVSQSPSNKVTEKGKDVELRCDPISGHTALYWYRQSLGQGLEFLIYFQGNSAPDKSGLPSDRFSAERTGGSVSTLTIQRTQQEDSAVYLCASSPDRAGNTGELFFGEGSRLTVL.

The chain links TRBV7-2 to TRBJ2-7; weak D call: TRBD1 (5 bases). Germline V gives CDR1 SGHTA, CDR2 FQGNSA. V lost 5 bases, J lost 9 bases, and 26 bases lay in between. The CDR3 runs 16 residues. The CDR3 nucleotides read TGTGCCAGCAGCGGCAGAGGTACAGGCGGAAATTCGGTGCAGTACTTC. This translates into CASSGRGTGGNSVQYF.